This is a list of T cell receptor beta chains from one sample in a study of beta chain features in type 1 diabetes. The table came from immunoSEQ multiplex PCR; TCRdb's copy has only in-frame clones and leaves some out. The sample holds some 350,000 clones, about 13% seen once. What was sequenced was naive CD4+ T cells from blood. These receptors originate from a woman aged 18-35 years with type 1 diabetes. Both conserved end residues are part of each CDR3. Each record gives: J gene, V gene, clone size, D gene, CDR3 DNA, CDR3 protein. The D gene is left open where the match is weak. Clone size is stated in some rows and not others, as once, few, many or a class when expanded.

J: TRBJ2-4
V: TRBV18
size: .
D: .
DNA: TGTGCCAGCTCCGAGTTAGAGACCAAAAACATTCAGTACTTC
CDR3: CASSELETKNIQYF

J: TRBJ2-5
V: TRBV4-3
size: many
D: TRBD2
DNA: TGCGCCAGCAGCCAAGTCGCGGGAGTGGAGACCCAGTACTTC
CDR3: CASSQVAGVETQYF

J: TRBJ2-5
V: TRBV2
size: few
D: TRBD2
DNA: TGTGCCAGCACGGCGGGAGGGAAAGAGACCCAGTACTTC
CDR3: CASTAGGKETQYF

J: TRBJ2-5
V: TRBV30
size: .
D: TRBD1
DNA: TGTGCCTGGCGGACAGGGCTACTCCAAGAGACCCAGTACTTC
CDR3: CAWRTGLLQETQYF

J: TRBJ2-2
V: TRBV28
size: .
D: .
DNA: TGTGCCAGTGCTACGGGCGGGGAGCTGTTTTTT
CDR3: CASATGGELFF

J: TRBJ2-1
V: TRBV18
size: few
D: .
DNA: TGTGCCAGCTCCCCTAGGACAGAGAGGAATGAGCAGTTCTTC
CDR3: CASSPRTERNEQFF

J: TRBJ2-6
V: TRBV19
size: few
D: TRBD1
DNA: TGTGCCAGTAGTATGAGCGGGACAGGGCTCGCTGGGGCCAACGTCCTGACTTTC
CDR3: CASSMSGTGLAGANVLTF

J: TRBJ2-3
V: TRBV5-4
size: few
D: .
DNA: TGTGCCAGCAGCTCGCAGGGGAACACAGATACGCAGTATTTT
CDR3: CASSSQGNTDTQYF

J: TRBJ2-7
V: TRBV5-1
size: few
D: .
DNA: TGCGCCAGCAGCTGGCCTTATTTCCAGGGGGGAACCTACGAGCAGTACTTC
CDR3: CASSWPYFQGGTYEQYF

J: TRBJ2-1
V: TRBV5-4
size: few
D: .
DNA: TGTGCCAGCAGCTTGGAGGAGGGGTGGTACAATGAGCAGTTCTTC
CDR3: CASSLEEGWYNEQFF

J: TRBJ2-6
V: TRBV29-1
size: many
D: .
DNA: TGCAGCGTTTCAGGGTCTGGGGCCAACGTCCTGACTTTC
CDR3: CSVSGSGANVLTF

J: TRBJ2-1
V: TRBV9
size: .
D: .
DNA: TGTGCCAGCAGCACAACTAGCAGCACCTACAATGAGCAGTTCTTC
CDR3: CASSTTSSTYNEQFF

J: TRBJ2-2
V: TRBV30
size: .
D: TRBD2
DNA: TGTGCCTGGGATGGGACTAGCGGAACTACCGGGGAGCTGTTTTTT
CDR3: CAWDGTSGTTGELFF

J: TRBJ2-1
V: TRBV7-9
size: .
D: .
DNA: TGTGCCAGCAGCGCGGGACAGAAAGAGGTAGATGAGCAGTTCTTC
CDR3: CASSAGQKEVDEQFF

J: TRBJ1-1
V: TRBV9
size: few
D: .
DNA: TGTGCCAGCAGCTTTGATACAGGGTACACTGAAGCTTTCTTT
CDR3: CASSFDTGYTEAFF

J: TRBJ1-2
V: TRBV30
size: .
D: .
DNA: TGTGCCTGGAGTTTGTACAAAGCTAACTATGGCTACACCTTC
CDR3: CAWSLYKANYGYTF

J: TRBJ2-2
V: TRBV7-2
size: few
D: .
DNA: TGTGCCAGCAGCTTAGCGCTAAGAACCGGGGAGCTGTTTTTT
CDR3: CASSLALRTGELFF

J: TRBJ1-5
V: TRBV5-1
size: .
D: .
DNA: TGCGCCAGCAGCTTAGGAGAGCCCAATCAGCCCCAGCATTTT
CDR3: CASSLGEPNQPQHF

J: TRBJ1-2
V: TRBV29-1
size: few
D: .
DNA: TGCAGCGTTGGCGGGACGGCTTATGGCTACACCTTC
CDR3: CSVGGTAYGYTF

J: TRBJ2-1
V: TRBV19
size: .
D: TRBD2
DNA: TGTGCCAGTAGTATGACGGGACTAGCGGGAGATCATCATGAGCAGTTCTTC
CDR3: CASSMTGLAGDHHEQFF

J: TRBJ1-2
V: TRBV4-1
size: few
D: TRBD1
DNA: TGCGCCAGCAGCCAAGGGACAGGGGGTGACTATGGCTACACCTTC
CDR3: CASSQGTGGDYGYTF

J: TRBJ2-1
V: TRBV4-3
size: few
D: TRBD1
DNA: TGCGCCAGCAGCCCACGACAGGGAAGTCTCGTACGCAATGAGCAGTTCTTC
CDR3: CASSPRQGSLVRNEQFF

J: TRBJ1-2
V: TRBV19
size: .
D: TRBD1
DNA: TGTGCCAGTACCCCCGGGACAGGGGTGGCTGGCTACACCTTC
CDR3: CASTPGTGVAGYTF

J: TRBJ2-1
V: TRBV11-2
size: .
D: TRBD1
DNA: TGTGCCACGTTGGGACAGGACTACAATGAGCAGTTCTTC
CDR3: CATLGQDYNEQFF

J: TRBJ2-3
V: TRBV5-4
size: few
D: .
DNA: TGTGCCAGCAGCTTGGGAGGAAATGTCGCAGATACGCAGTATTTT
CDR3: CASSLGGNVADTQYF

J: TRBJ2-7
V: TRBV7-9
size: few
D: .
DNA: TGTGCCAGCAGCCGCTCACAGGGCCTGGACGAGCAGTACTTC
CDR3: CASSRSQGLDEQYF

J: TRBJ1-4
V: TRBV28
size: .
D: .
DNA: TGTGCCAGCAGTTCCCTTCCGATCGGAAAACTGTTTTTT
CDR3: CASSSLPIGKLFF

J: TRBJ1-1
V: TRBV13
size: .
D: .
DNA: TGTGCCAGCAGCACGAGGCCCTCGGTCGGGGCTTTCTTT
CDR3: CASSTRPSVGAFF

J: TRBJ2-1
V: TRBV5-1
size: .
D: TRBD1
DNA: TGCGCCAGCAGCTTGGCGGGACAGGGCTACAATGAGCAGTTCTTC
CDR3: CASSLAGQGYNEQFF

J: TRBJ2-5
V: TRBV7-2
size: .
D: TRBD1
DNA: TGTGCCAGCAGCTTTGGACAGGGGAGGGAGACCCAGTACTTC
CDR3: CASSFGQGRETQYF

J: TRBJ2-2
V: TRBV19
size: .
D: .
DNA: TGTGCCAGTAGTCCGCGGGCCAACACCGGGGAGCTGTTTTTT
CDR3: CASSPRANTGELFF

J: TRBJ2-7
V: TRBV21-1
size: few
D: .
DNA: TGTGCCAGCAGCAGCCGGGACAGCCGTACCGAGCAGTACTTC
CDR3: CASSSRDSRTEQYF

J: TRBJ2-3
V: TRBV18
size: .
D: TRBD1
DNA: TGTGCCAGCTCACCGGAGGACAGGCCAGATACGCAGTATTTT
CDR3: CASSPEDRPDTQYF

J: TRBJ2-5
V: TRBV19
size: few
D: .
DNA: TGTGCCAGTAACAGGATAGGGGAGACCCAGTACTTC
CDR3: CASNRIGETQYF

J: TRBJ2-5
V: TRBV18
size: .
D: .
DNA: TGTGCCAGCTCCAACAATTTGGAGACCCAGTACTTC
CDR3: CASSNNLETQYF

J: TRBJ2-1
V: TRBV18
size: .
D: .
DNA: TGTGCCAGCTCACCCCCACTTTCAGGGTACAATGAGCAGTTCTTC
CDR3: CASSPPLSGYNEQFF

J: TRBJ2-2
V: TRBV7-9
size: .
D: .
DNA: TGTGCCAGCAGCTTAGTTTTTCCCTCGACCGGGGAGCTGTTTTTT
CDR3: CASSLVFPSTGELFF

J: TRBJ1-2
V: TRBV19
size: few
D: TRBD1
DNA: TGTGCCAGTAGTCGGACAGGGGATAACTATGGCTACACCTTC
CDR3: CASSRTGDNYGYTF

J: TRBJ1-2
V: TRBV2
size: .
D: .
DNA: TGTGCCAGCAGTGAAGGTGGCAGTAGCTACACCTTC
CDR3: CASSEGGSSYTF

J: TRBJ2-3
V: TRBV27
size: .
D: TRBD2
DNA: TGTGCCAGCAGTATACGGGGGGTCTTGGCCGTAGATACGCAGTATTTT
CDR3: CASSIRGVLAVDTQYF

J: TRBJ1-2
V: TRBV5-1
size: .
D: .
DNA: TGCGCCAGCAGCTCGTCGACAGGTCTGGGGCGCTACACCTTC
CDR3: CASSSSTGLGRYTF

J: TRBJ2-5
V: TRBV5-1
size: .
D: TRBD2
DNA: TGCGCCAGCAAGGAAGCGGGAGGTGAGACCCAGTACTTC
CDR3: CASKEAGGETQYF

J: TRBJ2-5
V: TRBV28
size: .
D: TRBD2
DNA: TGTGCCAGCAGTTTGACTAGCCTGAGGGAGACCCAGTACTTC
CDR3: CASSLTSLRETQYF

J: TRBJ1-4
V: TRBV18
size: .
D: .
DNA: TGTGCCAGCTCGTCCGGGTCCCAGAAAAATAATGAAAAACTGTTTTTT
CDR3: CASSSGSQKNNEKLFF

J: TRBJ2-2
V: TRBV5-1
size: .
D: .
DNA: TGCGCCAGCAGCCGGGGTACTGACCCCGGGGAGCTGTTTTTT
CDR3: CASSRGTDPGELFF

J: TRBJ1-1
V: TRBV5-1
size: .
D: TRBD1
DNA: TGCGCCAGCAGCTTGGTAAGGGGGCTAACTGAAGCTTTCTTT
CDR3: CASSLVRGLTEAFF

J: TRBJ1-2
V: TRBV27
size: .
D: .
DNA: TGTGCCAGCAGTTTATCGGCGGTAAACTATGGCTACACCTTC
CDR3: CASSLSAVNYGYTF

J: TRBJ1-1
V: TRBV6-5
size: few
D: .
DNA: TGTGCCAGCAGTTACGCAGGGGCAAACACTGAAGCTTTCTTT
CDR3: CASSYAGANTEAFF

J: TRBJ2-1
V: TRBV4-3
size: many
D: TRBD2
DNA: TGCGCCAGCAGCCAAACTTTGACTAGCGGGAGATCTGGGAATGAGCAGTTCTTC
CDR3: CASSQTLTSGRSGNEQFF

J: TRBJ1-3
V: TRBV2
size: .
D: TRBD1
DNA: TGTGCCAGCTCCGAACAGGGGTTCTCTGGAAACACCATATATTTT
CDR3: CASSEQGFSGNTIYF

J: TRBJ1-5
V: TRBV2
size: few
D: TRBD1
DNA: TGTGCCAGCAGTTCGGGACAGGCGAATCAGCCCCAGCATTTT
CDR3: CASSSGQANQPQHF

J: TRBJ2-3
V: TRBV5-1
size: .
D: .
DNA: TGCGCCAGCAGCTTGGACAAGACAGGCACAGATACGCAGTATTTT
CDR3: CASSLDKTGTDTQYF

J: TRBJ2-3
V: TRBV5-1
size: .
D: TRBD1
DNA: TGCGCCAGCAGGACAGGGCCCACAGATACGCAGTATTTT
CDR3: CASRTGPTDTQYF

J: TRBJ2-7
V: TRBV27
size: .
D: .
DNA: TGTGCCAGCAGCTTTGGACCCTCGGAGGACGAGCAGTACTTC
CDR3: CASSFGPSEDEQYF

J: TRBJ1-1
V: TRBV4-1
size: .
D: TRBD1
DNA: TGCGCCAGCAGCCAACCGACAGGGAAAAACACTGAAGCTTTCTTT
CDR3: CASSQPTGKNTEAFF